A selection of T cell receptor beta chains follows, all from one sample in a study of T cell repertoires in cytomegalovirus infection. These receptors lack a known antigen. Each CDR3 protein gets one entry after TCRdb re-called the reads with MiXCR. The table lists around 100,000 distinct CDR3 sequences, 35% to 50% of them singletons. The source material was CD8+ T cells from cultured PBMCs, sampled from culture after CMV antigen stimulation. The origin of the receptors is a human donor in good health (CMV status not recorded). Some clones in this sample may be carry-over from other donors' samples. Both conserved end residues are part of each CDR3. A D gene is named only where the DNA matches it firmly. Expanded clones get a size class; other rows say once, few or many, or leave the size out.

j_gene,d_gene,v_gene,abundance,CDR3aa,CDR3nt
TRBJ2-1,TRBD1,TRBV6-2/TRBV6-3,-,CASGTAPYNEQFF,TGTGCCAGCGGGACAGCACCCTACAATGAGCAGTTCTTC
TRBJ1-5,-,TRBV7-3,-,CASSLTPNQPQHF,TGTGCCAGCAGTTTAACGCCCAATCAGCCCCAGCATTTT
TRBJ2-1,TRBD2,TRBV12-3/TRBV12-4,-,CASRLAGYNEQFF,TGTGCCAGCAGACTAGCGGGTTACAATGAGCAGTTCTTC
TRBJ2-1,TRBD1,TRBV7-8,-,CASSWTGGPENEQFF,TGTGCCAGCAGCTGGACAGGGGGCCCGGAGAATGAGCAGTTCTTC
TRBJ1-1,-,TRBV2,many,CASSERTVTEAFF,TGTGCCAGCAGTGAGAGGACGGTCACTGAAGCTTTCTTT
TRBJ2-1,TRBD1,TRBV20-1,-,CSARALPGQGYNEQFF,TGCAGTGCTAGAGCTCTCCCGGGACAGGGCTACAATGAGCAGTTCTTC
TRBJ2-2,TRBD2,TRBV9,few,CASSAERGAPRNTGELFF,TGTGCCAGCAGCGCCGAGCGGGGGGCACCAAGGAACACCGGGGAGCTGTTTTTT
TRBJ1-6,TRBD1,TRBV4-1,few,CASSQGPGQGISPLHF,TGCGCCAGCAGCCAAGGCCCGGGACAGGGAATTTCACCCCTCCACTTT
TRBJ1-2,TRBD1,TRBV15,-,CATSSRKGGGIDYGYTF,TGTGCCACCAGCAGTCGGAAGGGAGGGGGCATCGACTATGGCTACACCTTC
TRBJ1-1,-,TRBV12-3/TRBV12-4,few,CASSPWVYTEAFF,TGTGCCAGCAGTCCCTGGGTCTACACTGAAGCTTTCTTT
TRBJ2-7,TRBD2,TRBV7-2,many,CASSWGLAGNYEQYF,TGTGCCAGCAGCTGGGGACTAGCGGGAAACTACGAGCAGTACTTC
TRBJ1-1,TRBD1,TRBV7-2,many,CASSFDDRVTEAFF,TGTGCCAGCAGCTTCGATGACAGGGTAACTGAAGCTTTCTTT
TRBJ2-1,TRBD2,TRBV7-4,once,CASSPARRGWESNEQFF,TGTGCCAGCAGCCCCGCGAGGCGGGGGTGGGAATCCAATGAGCAGTTCTTC
TRBJ2-1,-,TRBV3-1,-,CASSQEGDFIYNEQFF,TGTGCCAGCAGCCAAGAGGGGGACTTCATATACAATGAGCAGTTCTTC
TRBJ2-3,TRBD1,TRBV13,-,CASSDRTGLGDTQYF,TGTGCCAGCAGCGACCGGACAGGGTTGGGGGATACGCAGTATTTT
TRBJ2-6,TRBD1,TRBV18,few,CASSPIRQGPAGANVLTF,TGTGCCAGCTCACCAATTCGACAGGGCCCTGCTGGGGCCAACGTCCTGACTTTC
TRBJ2-3,-,TRBV7-2,-,CASSLGPADTQYF,TGTGCCAGCAGCCTCGGTCCCGCAGATACGCAGTATTTT
TRBJ2-5,-,TRBV25-1,-,CASSEVEPQISGEAQYF,TGTGCCAGCAGTGAAGTCGAGCCCCAAATTTCCGGGGAGGCCCAGTACTTC
TRBJ1-2,-,TRBV12-3/TRBV12-4,few,CASQSTQLGGAIYGYTF,TGTGCCAGCCAATCCACTCAGTTGGGGGGCGCAATCTATGGCTACACCTTC
TRBJ1-4,-,TRBV12-3/TRBV12-4,few,CASSRQGGGDEKLFF,TGTGCCAGCAGTCGCCAGGGAGGTGGAGATGAAAAACTGTTTTTT
TRBJ2-1,TRBD2,TRBV28,-,CASSLSGSNYNEQFF,TGTGCCAGCAGTCTGAGCGGGAGCAACTACAATGAGCAGTTCTTC
TRBJ2-3,TRBD1,TRBV15,few,CATSRGWFPLGQAPDTQYF,TGTGCCACCAGCAGAGGATGGTTTCCCCTTGGACAGGCCCCAGATACGCAGTATTTT
TRBJ2-3,-,TRBV2,-,CASSEHPPDTQYF,TGTGCCAGCAGTGAGCACCCCCCAGATACGCAGTATTTT
TRBJ2-4,TRBD2,TRBV19,-,CASSPHWGLADIQYF,TGTGCCAGTAGTCCACACTGGGGACTAGCGGACATTCAGTACTTC
TRBJ2-1,TRBD2,TRBV7-9,few,CATLWSGGNEQFF,TGTGCCACCCTGTGGAGCGGGGGGAATGAGCAGTTCTTC
TRBJ2-7,TRBD1,TRBV4-2,few,CASSQEQGSSYEQYF,TGTGCCAGCAGCCAGGAACAGGGGAGCTCCTACGAGCAGTACTTC
TRBJ2-1,-,TRBV2,-,CASRGLPGARDEQFF,TGTGCCAGCAGAGGACTCCCCGGGGCGCGGGATGAGCAGTTCTTC
TRBJ1-1,-,TRBV7-8,-,CASSLSETGYTEAFF,TGTGCCAGCAGCTTATCCGAGACCGGGTACACTGAAGCTTTCTTT
TRBJ2-5,-,TRBV7-6,-,CASSLAFGGETQYF,TGTGCCAGCAGCTTAGCTTTTGGGGGGGAGACCCAGTACTTC
TRBJ1-6,-,TRBV7-9,few,CASSSTDSYNSPLHF,TGTGCCAGCAGCTCAACAGATTCCTATAATTCACCCCTCCACTTT
TRBJ1-5,-,TRBV12-3/TRBV12-4,-,CASSSWNSNQPQHF,TGTGCCAGCAGTTCCTGGAATAGCAATCAGCCCCAGCATTTT
TRBJ1-1,-,TRBV5-1,few,CASSSQGDTEAFF,TGCGCCAGCAGCTCGCAAGGTGACACTGAAGCTTTCTTT
TRBJ2-3,TRBD2,TRBV7-2,few,CASSLIPGLAGGRWVTDTQYF,TGTGCCAGCAGCTTAATACCGGGACTAGCGGGGGGCCGATGGGTCACAGATACGCAGTATTTT
TRBJ1-1,TRBD1,TRBV12-3/TRBV12-4,-,CASQQGPGTEAFF,TGTGCCAGCCAACAGGGGCCGGGCACTGAAGCTTTCTTT
TRBJ2-5,TRBD2,TRBV11-2,few,CASSLGLSSGAQETQYF,TGTGCCAGCAGCTTAGGGCTCTCTAGCGGGGCCCAAGAGACCCAGTACTTC
TRBJ2-7,-,TRBV4-1,few,CASSPEGTSAYEQYF,TGCGCCAGCAGCCCCGAGGGGACGTCGGCCTACGAGCAGTACTTC
TRBJ2-1,-,TRBV4-1,-,CASGEFGTIGEQFF,TGCGCCAGTGGAGAATTCGGGACCATCGGGGAGCAGTTCTTC
TRBJ2-1,-,TRBV7-2,many,CASSLGWGEQFF,TGTGCCAGCAGCTTAGGGTGGGGGGAGCAGTTCTTC
TRBJ1-6,TRBD1,TRBV7-8,-,CASSLYSRGPALHF,TGTGCCAGCAGCTTATATTCCAGGGGGCCGGCCCTCCACTTT
TRBJ2-1,-,TRBV4-1,-,CASSQVTRLVDNEQFF,TGCGCCAGCAGCCAAGTTACGCGACTAGTCGACAATGAGCAGTTCTTC
TRBJ2-1,TRBD2,TRBV7-9,-,CASSRVPGLAGRENEQFF,TGTGCCAGCAGCCGCGTCCCGGGACTAGCGGGGAGAGAGAATGAGCAGTTCTTC
TRBJ1-4,TRBD1,TRBV6-1,-,CASSETVATGYLFF,TGTGCCAGCAGTGAAACAGTAGCGACAGGGTACCTGTTTTTT
TRBJ2-7,TRBD1,TRBV27,-,CASSSGAGGYEQYF,TGTGCCAGCAGTTCTGGGGCAGGGGGCTACGAGCAGTACTTC
TRBJ2-7,-,TRBV7-6,-,CASSSASHPAEQYF,TGTGCCAGCAGCTCAGCCAGCCACCCGGCGGAGCAGTACTTC
TRBJ2-2,TRBD2,TRBV7-6,-,CASSLAMRLAGLGGELFF,TGTGCCAGCAGCTTAGCTATGAGACTAGCGGGACTAGGCGGGGAGCTGTTTTTT
TRBJ1-1,-,TRBV15,-,CATSSDGSTEAFF,TGTGCCACCAGTAGTGATGGGTCCACTGAAGCTTTCTTT
TRBJ1-2,-,TRBV10-3,few,CAINSGQGSYGYTF,TGTGCCATCAACTCGGGGCAGGGGTCATATGGCTACACCTTC
TRBJ2-2,TRBD1,TRBV6-6,-,CASSRYDRGPSSTGELFF,TGTGCCAGCAGTCGCTATGACAGGGGGCCCTCAAGCACCGGGGAGCTGTTTTTT
TRBJ2-7,-,TRBV7-4,few,CASSLVSGSHEQYF,TGTGCCAGCAGCTTAGTCTCGGGTTCCCACGAGCAGTACTTC
TRBJ2-2,TRBD2,TRBV6-6,-,CASTKGLADTGELFF,TGTGCCAGCACCAAAGGACTAGCGGACACCGGGGAGCTGTTTTTT
TRBJ1-1,-,TRBV2,-,CASSEGRGGTEAFF,TGTGCCAGCAGTGAAGGTCGGGGGGGCACTGAAGCTTTCTTT
TRBJ2-1,TRBD2,TRBV7-8,-,CASSPQAGGRNEQFF,TGTGCCAGCAGCCCCCAAGCGGGGGGGCGCAATGAGCAGTTCTTC
TRBJ1-2,-,TRBV28,-,CASTVRGRGGNYGYTF,TGTGCCAGCACCGTAAGGGGTAGGGGAGGCAACTATGGCTACACCTTC
TRBJ2-4,TRBD1,TRBV7-9,-,CASSSQGEVIQYF,TGTGCCAGCAGTTCACAGGGGGAAGTCATTCAGTACTTC
TRBJ2-7,-,TRBV5-4,few,CASSSHSYEQYF,TGTGCCAGCAGCTCCCACAGCTACGAGCAGTACTTC
TRBJ1-1,-,TRBV5-4,many,CASSLGTEAFF,TGTGCCAGCAGCTTGGGTACTGAAGCTTTCTTT
TRBJ1-1,-,TRBV7-6,-,CASSFQAGTEAFF,TGTGCCAGCAGCTTCCAGGCGGGCACTGAAGCTTTCTTT
TRBJ2-7,-,TRBV27,few,CASSPSLPPRYEQYF,TGTGCCAGCAGTCCATCATTACCCCCGCGTTACGAGCAGTACTTC
TRBJ2-3,-,TRBV7-6,few,CASSKVPGYTDTQYF,TGTGCCAGCAGCAAAGTTCCGGGGTACACAGATACGCAGTATTTT